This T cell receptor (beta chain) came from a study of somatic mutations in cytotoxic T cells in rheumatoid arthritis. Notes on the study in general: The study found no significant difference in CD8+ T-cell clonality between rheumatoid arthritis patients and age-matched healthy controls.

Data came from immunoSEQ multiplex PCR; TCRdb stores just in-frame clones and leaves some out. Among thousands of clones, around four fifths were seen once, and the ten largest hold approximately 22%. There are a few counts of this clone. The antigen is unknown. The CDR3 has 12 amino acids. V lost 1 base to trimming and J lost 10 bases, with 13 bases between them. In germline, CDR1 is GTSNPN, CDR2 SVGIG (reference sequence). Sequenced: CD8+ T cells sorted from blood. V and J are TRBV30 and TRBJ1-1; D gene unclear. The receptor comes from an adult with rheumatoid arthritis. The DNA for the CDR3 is TGTGCCTGGAGTGCCCCGCCCAAAGGAGCTTTCTTT. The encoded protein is CAWSAPPKGAFF.